These 31 T cell receptor beta chains were sequenced from one sample in a study of blood T cell repertoires in COVID-19. Using immunoSEQ multiplex PCR, the repertoire was profiled, and TCRdb retains in-frame clones only, with some absent. Of 290,000 or so clones listed, roughly 90% are singletons. Sequences were obtained from PBMCs or T cells enriched from blood (not recorded which). The receptors were gathered from a woman between 18 and 29 years old with acute COVID-19.

This sequence joins TRBV19 and TRBJ2-1, with 10 positions matching TRBD2. The ends lost 7 bases at V and 3 bases at J; junction bases unmatched: 6. The length of the CDR3 is 15 residues. In germline, CDR1 is LNHDA, CDR2 SQIVND (reference sequence). The CDR3 DNA reads TGTGCCAGTAAGCTACTAGCGGGGAACTACAATGAGCAGTTCTTC. Translating it yields CASKLLAGNYNEQFF.

This chain connects TRBV6-5 to TRBJ2-1, with D perhaps matching TRBD2 (6 bases). The germline V and J ends were trimmed by 7 bases and 5 bases, with 15 bases remaining between them. CDR1 is MNHEY and CDR2 is SVGAGI in the germline V gene. The CDR3 is made up of 14 amino acids. The CDR3, as DNA: TGTGCCAGCACGGACCCCGGAGGGAACAATGAGCAGTTCTTC. It specifies CASTDPGGNNEQFF.

The rearrangement links TRBV9 to TRBJ1-2; D possibly corresponds to TRBD1 (5 bases). Germline V gives CDR1 SGDLS, CDR2 YYNGEE. This CDR3 contains 15 residues. The V and J ends lost 4 bases and 0 bases respectively, with 13 bases between them. CDR3 coding DNA: TGTGCCAGCAGCTCAAGGGGCTTGCCTAACTATGGCTACACCTTC. Translated, it gives CASSSRGLPNYGYTF.

This clone was seen only once. The V call is TRBV19, the J call TRBJ2-5; no definite D call. The CDR3 has 14 amino acids. Per the germline V gene, CDR1 is LNHDA and CDR2 is SQIVND (reference sequence). V dropped 0 bases and J dropped 5 bases, with 10 bases sitting between them. Written as DNA, the CDR3 is TGTGCCAGTAGTATAGAGGTACCAGGCGAGACCCAGTACTTC. Translated: CASSIEVPGETQYF.

The gene calls are TRBV7-3 and TRBJ1-2, with 9 positions matching TRBD1. Germline V CDR1 and CDR2: SGHTA, FQGTGA. This CDR3 region has 14 residues. The V segment lost 5 bases and the J segment 13 bases; nucleotides outside the gene matches: 14. The CDR3 spells CASSIPGQGLAGTF. Written as DNA, the CDR3 is TGTGCCAGCAGCATTCCGGGACAGGGCCTCGCGGGCACCTTC. The full variable domain, in which reference TRBV7-3 and TRBJ1-2 provide the parts outside the CDR3, is GAGVSQTPSNKVTEKGKYVELRCDPISGHTALYWYRQSLGQGPEFLIYFQGTGAADDSGLPNDRFFAVRPEGSVSTLKIQRTERGDSAVYLCASSIPGQGLAGTFGSGTRLTVV.

J is TRBJ1-3 and V is TRBV5-1; TRBD1 aligns across 12 bases. Germline trimming cut 0 bases from V and 4 bases from J; bases unmatched to any gene: 5. There are 17 residues in the CDR3. Germline CDR1 is SGHRS and CDR2 is YFSETQ. The CDR3 nucleotides read TGCGCCAGCAGCTTGGTTGGGACAGGGGGCTCAGGAAACACCATATATTTT. This sequence encodes CASSLVGTGGSGNTIYF. Full variable domain (remainder filled in from reference TRBV5-1 and TRBJ1-3): KAGVTQTPRYLIKTRGQQVTLSCSPISGHRSVSWYQQTPGQGLQFLFEYFSETQRNKGNFPGRFSGRQFSNSRSEMNVSTLELGDSALYLCASSLVGTGGSGNTIYFGEGSWLTVV.

The chain links TRBV27 to TRBJ1-2; D not resolved. CDR3 length equals 15 residues. Germline V CDR1 and CDR2: MNHEY, SMNVEV (reference sequence). V was pared by 7 bases and J by 7 bases, with 22 bases between. This CDR3 reads CASTQFWGGAAGYTF. CDR3 in DNA: TGTGCCAGCACCCAATTCTGGGGAGGTGCGGCTGGCTACACCTTC.

This chain links TRBV5-5 with TRBJ1-1; TRBD1 aligns across 10 bases. J lost 11 bases, V lost 2 bases, and 3 bases had no gene match. Germline V gene data show CDR1 as SGHKS and CDR2 as YYEKEE (reference sequence). The CDR3 is 12 amino acids. In DNA, the CDR3 is TGTGCCAGCAGCTTTCCGGGACAGGGGGCTTTCTTT. It specifies CASSFPGQGAFF.

This chain uses TRBV6-5 with TRBJ2-1; possible D gene TRBD2, 5 bases. Trimming cost V 5 bases and J 9 bases, with 14 bases left between them. Germline CDR1 is MNHEY and CDR2 is SVGAGI. The CDR3 spans 13 residues. The CDR3 nucleotides read TGTGCCAGCAGTCCCTCCGGAGGACTTGAGCAGTTCTTC. Encoded protein: CASSPSGGLEQFF.

This chain joins TRBV28 and TRBJ2-3, with D perhaps TRBD2 (6 bases). Germline values: CDR1 MDHEN, CDR2 SYDVKM. V gave up 6 bases and J gave up 2 bases, with 15 bases separating them. The CDR3 runs 15 residues. The CDR3 spells CASSPSSESTDTQYF. CDR3 DNA: TGTGCCAGCAGCCCCTCTAGCGAATCCACAGATACGCAGTATTTT.

The rearrangement uses TRBV30 and TRBJ1-1; TRBD1 agrees at 7 bases. This CDR3 has 13 residues. The J segment lost 2 bases and the V segment lost 3 bases, leaving 3 bases of the junction unmatched. The germline gives CDR1 GTSNPN, CDR2 SVGIG (reference sequence). This CDR3 is CAWSQGGNTEAFF. The CDR3 DNA sequence: TGTGCCTGGAGCCAGGGGGGAAACACTGAAGCTTTCTTT.

The gene calls are TRBV7-9 and TRBJ2-7, with TRBD1 matching 8 bases. Germline-derived CDR1 and CDR2 are SEHNR and FQNEAQ (reference sequence). Trimming removed 4 bases from V and 0 bases from J; junction bases left unmatched: 5. The CDR3 has 15 residues. The CDR3 here is CASSSGGQDSYEQYF. The CDR3 coding sequence is TGTGCCAGCAGCTCCGGGGGACAGGACTCCTACGAGCAGTACTTC.

The count of this clone is one. The chain carries TRBV9 and TRBJ2-7; D may be TRBD1 (5 bases). Germline-derived CDR1 and CDR2 are SGDLS and YYNGEE. CDR3 length: 13 amino acids. With 2 bases removed from V and 0 bases from J, the gap between germline ends came to 6 bases. The CDR3: CASSVQGSYEQYF. CDR3 DNA sequence: TGTGCCAGCAGCGTTCAGGGCTCCTACGAGCAGTACTTC.

V is TRBV27 and J is TRBJ1-4; TRBD1 matches at 7 bases. J lost 8 bases, V lost 5 bases, and 11 bases had no gene match. The CDR3 spans 15 residues. Looked up from germline, CDR1 is MNHEY and CDR2 is SMNVEV (reference sequence). The CDR3: CASSLGGAGGEKLFF. In nucleotides, the CDR3 is TGTGCCAGCAGTCTAGGAGGGGCAGGGGGGGAAAAACTGTTTTTT.

This chain connects TRBV6-6 to TRBJ2-1, with 10 bases that match TRBD2. This CDR3 is 17 amino acids long. V shed 5 bases, J shed 7 bases, and the junction held 14 bases outside the gene matches. The germline V gene encodes CDR1 MNHNY and CDR2 SVGAGI (reference sequence). In nucleotides, the CDR3 is TGTGCCAGCAGTCCTGGGACTAGCGTTGGCTGGGGTAATGAGCAGTTCTTC. It encodes CASSPGTSVGWGNEQFF.

This chain links TRBV24-1 with TRBJ2-1; 7 bases map to TRBD1. Germline values: CDR1 KGHDR, CDR2 SFDVKD. V lost 1 base to trimming and J lost 4 bases; unmatched junction nucleotides: 6. This CDR3 is 16 amino acids long. CDR3 residues: CATSDFRAGGYNEQFF. The DNA of the CDR3 is TGTGCCACCAGTGATTTTAGGGCAGGGGGATACAATGAGCAGTTCTTC.

The chain recombines TRBV28 with TRBJ1-5; D is uncertain. Per the germline V gene, CDR1 is MDHEN and CDR2 is SYDVKM. The germline V and J ends were trimmed by 6 bases and 5 bases, with 5 bases remaining between them. The CDR3 extends over 11 amino acids. CDR3 coding DNA: TGTGCCAGCAGCCCCGATCAGCCCCAGCATTTT. Residues: CASSPDQPQHF.

V usage is TRBV13 and J usage is TRBJ1-1; 8 bases align to TRBD1. Germline V gene data show CDR1 as PRHDT and CDR2 as FYEKMQ (reference sequence). CDR3 length: 13 residues. J lost 4 bases, V lost 5 bases, and 3 bases had no gene match. The CDR3 protein is CASSQTGGTEAFF. The CDR3 DNA sequence: TGTGCCAGCAGCCAAACAGGGGGCACTGAAGCTTTCTTT.

The table lists this clone with a count of one. The V and J genes are TRBV7-9 and TRBJ2-5, with no clear D. Trimming pared 2 bases from V and 4 bases from J, leaving 8 bases between. The germline CDR1 and CDR2 sequences are SEHNR and FQNEAQ (reference sequence). The length of the CDR3 is 13 residues. CDR3 in amino acids: CASSLSATETQYF. CDR3 in DNA: TGTGCCAGCAGCTTAAGCGCCACAGAGACCCAGTACTTC.

The rearrangement uses TRBV6-5 and TRBJ2-2, with D perhaps TRBD1 (6 bases). Germline CDR1 MNHEY, CDR2 SVGAGI. The CDR3 consists of 13 residues. V was pared by 7 bases and J by 4 bases, with 10 bases between. CDR3 residues: CASKQGPTGELFF. CDR3 in DNA: TGTGCCAGCAAACAGGGCCCCACCGGGGAGCTGTTTTTT.

This clone was detected only once. The rearrangement joins TRBV7-3 to TRBJ2-1, with TRBD1 matching 7 bases. This CDR3 spans 15 amino acids. Germline loops: CDR1 SGHTA, CDR2 FQGTGA. V lost 8 bases and J lost 5; bases outside the gene matches: 12. The CDR3 sequence: CASSRTGDMNNEQFF. In DNA form, the CDR3 reads TGTGCCAGCTCCCGGACAGGAGATATGAACAATGAGCAGTTCTTC.

As to this clone: The same CDR3 is also encoded by other DNA sequences in this sample. CDR3 nucleotides: TGTGCCAGCTCTCCGCCGGACAGACCCTACGAGCAGTACTTC. Translation gives CASSPPDRPYEQYF. The rearrangement links TRBV18 to TRBJ2-7; D possibly corresponds to TRBD1 (6 bases). Germline V gene lookup returns CDR1 KGHSH and CDR2 LQKENI. CDR3 length: 14 amino acids. V lost 6 bases, J lost 2 bases, and 14 bases lay in between.

The chain combines TRBV6-5 with TRBJ1-2; D is undetermined. There are 13 residues in the CDR3. CDR1 is MNHEY and CDR2 is SVGAGI in the germline V gene. V was clipped by 7 bases and J by 6 bases, with 15 bases between them. The CDR3 region has the DNA TGTGCCAGCACCCTACAGAAAGCTAATGGCTACACCTTC. It encodes CASTLQKANGYTF.

The gene calls are TRBV7-2 and TRBJ2-5; D possibly corresponds to TRBD1 (6 bases). This CDR3 region has 14 residues. Germline V lookup: CDR1 SGHTA, CDR2 FQGNSA. Trimming removed 3 bases at V and 7 bases at J, with 15 bases between. This chain's CDR3 is CASSFATGSGTQYF. DNA for the CDR3: TGTGCCAGCAGCTTTGCTACAGGGTCGGGGACCCAGTACTTC.

This rearrangement joins TRBV3-1 (or the pseudogene TRBV3-2) to TRBJ1-1, with no clear D. Trimming shortened V by 1 base and J by 6 bases, and 12 bases separated the two germline ends. CDR1 LGHDT and CDR2 YNNKEL come from the germline V gene (reference sequence). There are 14 residues in the CDR3. The CDR3 nucleotides read TGTGCCAGCAGCCAAGCCCCTCATAGAGCTGAAGCTTTCTTT. Its protein product is CASSQAPHRAEAFF.

J is TRBJ2-1 and V is TRBV7-2, with TRBD2 matching 8 bases. With V trimmed by 5 bases and J by 4 bases, 7 bases remained unmatched. This CDR3 is built from 15 residues. Germline loops: CDR1 SGHTA, CDR2 FQGNSA. This chain's CDR3 is CASSGTKRGYNEQFF. As DNA, the CDR3 is TGTGCCAGCAGCGGTACTAAGCGGGGGTACAATGAGCAGTTCTTC.

The CDR3 spells CASSEHLGLVKGAPVEQYF. The CDR3 bases are TGTGCCAGCAGTGAACACTTGGGGCTAGTTAAGGGGGCTCCGGTCGAGCAGTACTTC. The chain is built from TRBV6-1 and TRBJ2-7; 7 bases map to TRBD1. J was trimmed by 6 bases and V by 2 bases; bases with no gene match: 22. The CDR3 sequence is 19 residues long. CDR1 is MNHNS, CDR2 SASEGT, per germline.

This clone has just a few counts. The gene calls are TRBV20-1 and TRBJ2-5; D uncertain. Trimming left V 5 bases short and J 3 bases short, with 4 bases between. Germline lookup yields CDR1 DFQATT and CDR2 SNEGSKA (reference sequence). The CDR3 runs to 10 residues. The CDR3 DNA reads TGCAGTGCTGCGAAAGAGACCCAGTACTTC. Translated, it gives CSAAKETQYF.

The chain has TRBV19 and TRBJ2-7; TRBD2 matches 10 bases. CDR1 is LNHDA, CDR2 SQIVND, per germline (reference sequence). Trimming took 7 bases from V and 0 from J; bases not matched to a gene: 9. The CDR3 spans 16 residues. The CDR3 region has the DNA TGTGCCAGTAAGAAGCGGGAGGGCCCTACCTCCTACGAGCAGTACTTC. Encoded protein: CASKKREGPTSYEQYF.

In this sample, this clone turned up a few times. The V gene is TRBV6-1, the J gene TRBJ1-1; D perhaps matches TRBD1 (5 bases). Germline V gene data show CDR1 as MNHNS and CDR2 as SASEGT. The V end lost 3 bases, the J end lost 3 bases, and 17 bases lay between the germline ends. This CDR3 is built from 16 residues. This CDR3 is CASSDGMGPVDTEAFF. In DNA, the CDR3 is TGTGCCAGCAGTGATGGAATGGGGCCAGTCGACACTGAAGCTTTCTTT.

In this sample, this clone turned up once. The rearrangement joins TRBV9 to TRBJ2-1, with TRBD2 matching 7 bases. CDR3 length equals 15 residues. Trimming cost V 0 bases and J 10 bases; bases outside gene matches: 10. Germline V gene sequence: CDR1 SGDLS, CDR2 YYNGEE. The CDR3 coding sequence is TGTGCCAGCAGCGTAGTAGGATCCGGGGGAGGGGAGCAGTTCTTC. Encoded protein: CASSVVGSGGGEQFF.